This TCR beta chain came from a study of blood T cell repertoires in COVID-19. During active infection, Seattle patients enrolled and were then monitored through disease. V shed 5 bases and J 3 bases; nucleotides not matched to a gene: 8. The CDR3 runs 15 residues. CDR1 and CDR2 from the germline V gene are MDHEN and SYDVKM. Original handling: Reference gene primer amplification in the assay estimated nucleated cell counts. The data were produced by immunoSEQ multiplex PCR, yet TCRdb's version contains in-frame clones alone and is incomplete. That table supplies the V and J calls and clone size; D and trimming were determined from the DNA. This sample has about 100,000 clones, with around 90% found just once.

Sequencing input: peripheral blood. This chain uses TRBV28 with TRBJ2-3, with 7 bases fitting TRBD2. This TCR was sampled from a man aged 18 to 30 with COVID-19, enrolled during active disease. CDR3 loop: CASSPPVGGTDTQYF. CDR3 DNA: TGTGCCAGCAGTCCCCCGGTGGGGGGGACAGATACGCAGTATTTT. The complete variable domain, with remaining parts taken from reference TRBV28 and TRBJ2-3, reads DVKVTQSSRYLVKRTGEKVFLECVQDMDHENMFWYRQDPGLGLRLIYFSYDVKMKEKGDIPEGYSVSREKKERFSLILESASTNQTSMYLCASSPPVGGTDTQYFGPGTRLTVL.